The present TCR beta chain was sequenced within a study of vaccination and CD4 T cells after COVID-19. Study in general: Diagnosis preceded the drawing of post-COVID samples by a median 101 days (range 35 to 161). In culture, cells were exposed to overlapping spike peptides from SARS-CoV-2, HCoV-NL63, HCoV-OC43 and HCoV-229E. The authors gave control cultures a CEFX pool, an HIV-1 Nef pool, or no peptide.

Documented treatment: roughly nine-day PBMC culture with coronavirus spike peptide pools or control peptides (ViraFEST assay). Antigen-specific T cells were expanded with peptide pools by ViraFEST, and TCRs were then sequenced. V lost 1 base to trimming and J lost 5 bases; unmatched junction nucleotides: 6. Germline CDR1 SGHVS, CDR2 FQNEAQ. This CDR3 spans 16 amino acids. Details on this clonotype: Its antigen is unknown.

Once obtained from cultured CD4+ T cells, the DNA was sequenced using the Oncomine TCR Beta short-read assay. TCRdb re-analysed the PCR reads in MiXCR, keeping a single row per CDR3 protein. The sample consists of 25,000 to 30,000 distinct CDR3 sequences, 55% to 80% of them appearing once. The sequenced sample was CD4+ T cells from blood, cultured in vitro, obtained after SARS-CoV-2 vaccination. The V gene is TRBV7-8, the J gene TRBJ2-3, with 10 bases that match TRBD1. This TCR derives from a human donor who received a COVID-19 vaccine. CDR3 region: CASSLGQGAFVDTQYF. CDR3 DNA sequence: TGTGCCAGCAGCTTAGGACAGGGGGCATTCGTAGATACGCAGTATTTT.